Following are 25 T cell receptor beta chains from one sample sequenced in a study of T cell repertoires in cytomegalovirus infection. One entry per CDR3 protein results from TCRdb running MiXCR on the reads. The data contain around 530,000 distinct CDR3 sequences, 26% of them singletons. The sequenced material came from PBMCs. The receptors shown here come from a human donor in good health (CMV status not recorded). Some clones in this sample may be carry-over from other donors' samples.

The V call is TRBV6-9, the J call TRBJ1-4; a weak D match, TRBD1 (5 bases). The V end was cut by 3 bases, the J end by 3 bases, with 11 bases between. CDR3 length: 15 amino acids. Germline V gene sequence: CDR1 MNHGY, CDR2 SVAAGI. For the CDR3, the DNA is TGTGCCAGCAGTTACGGGTGGGGGGCTAATGAAAAACTGTTTTTT. It is translated as CASSYGWGANEKLFF.

This clonotype has at least ten counts. The chain has TRBV6-1 and TRBJ1-1; TRBD1 aligns across 7 bases. The CDR3 sequence is 13 residues long. CDR1 MNHNS and CDR2 SASEGT come from the germline V gene. V was clipped by 1 base and J by 10 bases; unmatched bases: 6. In DNA, the CDR3 is TGTGCCAGCAGTGAAGTGGGGGACAGTTTAGCTTTCTTT. Protein sequence: CASSEVGDSLAFF.

This clonotype was seen a few times. The CDR3 here is CASSGTGGVYTEAFF. The CDR3, as DNA: TGTGCCAGCAGCGGGACAGGGGGCGTGTATACTGAAGCTTTCTTT. This chain joins TRBV6-1 and TRBJ1-1; 12 bases are a match to TRBD1. Trimming removed 6 bases from V and 5 bases from J; junction bases left unmatched: 7. Germline CDR1 reads MNHNS; CDR2 reads SASEGT. The CDR3 runs to 15 residues.

The chain links TRBV24-1 to TRBJ2-3, with D tentatively TRBD1 (6 bases). Germline lookup yields CDR1 KGHDR and CDR2 SFDVKD. This CDR3 is built from 14 residues. Trimming shortened V by 1 base and J by 4 bases, and 8 bases separated the two germline ends. The CDR3 spells CATSDLEGADTQYF. CDR3 nucleotide sequence: TGTGCCACCAGTGATTTAGAGGGGGCAGATACGCAGTATTTT.

The J gene is TRBJ2-1, the V gene TRBV11-2; 7 nucleotides align to TRBD2. The CDR3 extends over 15 amino acids. The germline V gene has CDR1 SGHAT and CDR2 FQNNGV. The J segment lost 2 bases and the V segment lost 5 bases, leaving 6 bases of the junction unmatched. CDR3 coding DNA: TGTGCCAGCAGCCCCCGTCTAGCGGCCTACAATGAGCAGTTCTTC. Protein: CASSPRLAAYNEQFF.

The chain is built from TRBV6-2 or TRBV6-3 and TRBJ2-7; D not certain. From germline, CDR1 is MNHEY and CDR2 SVGEGT. CDR3 length: 12 amino acids. V was trimmed by 5 bases and J by 4 bases, leaving 9 bases between them. This CDR3 reads CASSPQSYEQYV. Here the CDR3 DNA reads TGTGCCAGCAGTCCACAGAGTTACGAGCAGTACGTC.

This chain uses TRBV7-9 with TRBJ1-2; perhaps TRBD1 as D (5 bases). The V gene's germline CDR1 is SEHNR and CDR2 FQNEAQ (reference sequence). The CDR3 length is 15 residues. V lost 1 base, J lost 0 bases, and 9 bases lay in between. The DNA for the CDR3 is TGTGCCAGCAGCTTAGTTACAGGAGCTAACTATGGCTACACCTTC. Residues: CASSLVTGANYGYTF.

This clonotype has just a few counts. The chain carries TRBV12-3 or TRBV12-4 and TRBJ1-1; TRBD1 is a possible D gene (6 bases). CDR3 length: 15 amino acids. Trimming removed 5 bases from V and 2 bases from J, with 15 bases in between. CDR3 nucleotide sequence: TGTGCCAGCAGTCCCGGGACATTGATAAACACTGAAGCTTTCTTT. It encodes CASSPGTLINTEAFF.

This clonotype appeared many times. DNA for the CDR3: TGTGCCAGCAGCGGGGGGTTGAAGCAGTACTTC. Protein sequence: CASSGGLKQYF. The gene calls are TRBV7-2 and TRBJ2-7, with D tentatively TRBD2 (6 bases). The germline V gene has CDR1 SGHTA and CDR2 FQGNSA. V lost 5 bases, J lost 8 bases, and 10 bases lay in between. The CDR3 is 11 amino acids.

This chain joins TRBV20-1 and TRBJ2-1; D ambiguous. The V end was cut by 5 bases, the J end by 2 bases, with 16 bases between. Germline assignment: CDR1 DFQATT and CDR2 SNEGSKA (reference sequence). This CDR3 has 15 residues. The CDR3 DNA follows: TGCAGTGCTGGCAGTCTTCTGAATGCCTACAATGAGCAGTTCTTC. This gives the protein CSAGSLLNAYNEQFF.

This chain uses TRBV12-3 or TRBV12-4 with TRBJ2-3; 11 positions match TRBD2. Losses at the gene ends were 4 bases for V and 5 bases for J; bases not matched to a gene: 5. The CDR3 spans 15 residues. CDR3 nucleotides: TGTGCCAGCAGTTCCCCGGGACTAGCGGTAGATACGCAGTATTTT. Protein sequence: CASSSPGLAVDTQYF.

This clonotype was detected a few times. The chain combines TRBV28 with TRBJ2-1; no definite D call. Per germline, CDR1 MDHEN and CDR2 SYDVKM. V was clipped by 8 bases and J by 10 bases, with 15 bases between them. This CDR3 spans 12 amino acids. The DNA of the CDR3 is TGTGCCAGCTGCTCAGGCGTTCGGGAGCAGTTCTTC. It codes for CASCSGVREQFF.

This clonotype has ten or more counts. The CDR3 loop is CASSLAGGTIYNEQFF. The CDR3 DNA is TGTGCCAGCAGCTTAGCGGGGGGGACTATCTACAATGAGCAGTTCTTC. The chain recombines TRBV7-2 with TRBJ2-1; 7 bases align to TRBD2. The CDR3 is made up of 16 amino acids. Germline V gene data show CDR1 as SGHTA and CDR2 as FQGNSA. V shed 0 bases, J shed 3 bases, and the junction held 5 bases outside the gene matches.

The sample holds a few counts of this clonotype. The CDR3, as DNA: TGTGCCAGCACCCAATCGAGCGGGCGTCAAGAGACCCAGTACTTC. It codes for CASTQSSGRQETQYF. This chain uses TRBV28 with TRBJ2-5, with a weak D call TRBD2 (6 bases). This CDR3 spans 15 amino acids. Trimming cost V 7 bases and J 2 bases, with 17 bases left between them. Germline CDR1 MDHEN, CDR2 SYDVKM.

The chain combines TRBV7-2 with TRBJ2-5; TRBD1 might be the D (6 bases). The CDR3 loop spans 14 amino acids. The ends were cut back, 1 base at V and 2 bases at J, with 8 bases in the middle. CDR1 and CDR2 (germline): SGHTA, FQGNSA. The CDR3 region has the DNA TGTGCCAGCAGCTTAGTCACAGGGCAAGAGACCCAGTACTTC. Its protein is CASSLVTGQETQYF. The variable domain in full, with the rest retrieved from reference TRBV7-2 and TRBJ2-5, is GAGVSQSPSNKVTEKGKDVELRCDPISGHTALYWYRQSLGQGLEFLIYFQGNSAPDKSGLPSDRFSAERTGGSVSTLTIQRTQQEDSAVYLCASSLVTGQETQYFGPGTRLLVL.

In its sample, this clonotype was seen many times. The chain recombines TRBV7-2 with TRBJ2-7; tentatively, D is TRBD2 (5 bases). This CDR3 comprises 13 residues. V lost 3 bases, J lost 6 bases, and 12 bases lay in between. CDR1 is SGHTA, CDR2 FQGNSA, per germline. The CDR3 DNA follows: TGTGCCAGCAGCTTCCCCCAACGGGGCGAGCAGTACTTC. Its protein is CASSFPQRGEQYF.

The chain links TRBV14 to TRBJ1-3, with no clear D. In germline, CDR1 is SGHDN, CDR2 FVKESK. The CDR3 is made up of 17 amino acids. Trimming pared 0 bases from V and 0 bases from J, leaving 12 bases between. In DNA form, the CDR3 reads TGTGCCAGCAGCCAAGAAGTCCCTGACTACTCTGGAAACACCATATATTTT. It encodes CASSQEVPDYSGNTIYF.

This clonotype was recorded at least ten times. CDR3 nucleotide sequence: TGTGCCAGCAGCGGGGGGACCTCCTCGCGGTACGAGCAGTACTTC. The encoded protein is CASSGGTSSRYEQYF. The V and J genes are TRBV7-2 and TRBJ2-7; TRBD2 might be the D (6 bases). The length of the CDR3 is 15 residues. Germline values: CDR1 SGHTA, CDR2 FQGNSA. Trimming shortened V by 5 bases and J by 4 bases, and 18 bases separated the two germline ends.

The chain employs TRBV7-8 and TRBJ2-7; D could derive from TRBD1 or TRBD2 (5 bases each). Germline loops: CDR1 SGHVS, CDR2 FQNEAQ. The ends were cut back, 2 bases at V and 10 bases at J, with 15 bases in the middle. The CDR3 has 13 residues. The CDR3: CASSLQEGTLQYV. CDR3 bases: TGTGCCAGCAGCTTACAGGAAGGGACCCTACAGTACGTC.

A few counts support this clonotype. The chain joins TRBV4-3 to TRBJ2-3; TRBD2 matches at 10 bases. Per germline, CDR1 LGHNA and CDR2 YSLEER. After removal of 0 bases from V and 4 bases from J, the junction contained 7 bases not matched to a gene. The CDR3 covers 17 residues. The CDR3 bases are TGCGCCAGCAGCCAAGATATAGCTAGCGGGAGCTCAGATACGCAGTATTTT. Translated: CASSQDIASGSSDTQYF.

This clonotype showed up just a few times. The chain uses TRBV18 and TRBJ1-2; D is possibly TRBD1 (5 bases). This CDR3 spans 16 amino acids. V gave up 3 bases and J gave up 4 bases, with 18 bases separating them. Germline assignment: CDR1 KGHSH and CDR2 LQKENI. The DNA of the CDR3 is TGTGCCAGCTCACCTGCCGCGGGGGGTTCTATCTATGGCTACACCTTC. This codes for CASSPAAGGSIYGYTF.

This chain uses TRBV7-9 with TRBJ1-6; no clear D. The CDR3 loop spans 15 amino acids. The germline V and J ends were trimmed by 4 bases and 7 bases, with 14 bases remaining between them. From germline, CDR1 is SEHNR and CDR2 FQNEAQ (reference sequence). This CDR3 is CASSSRTDGNSPLHF. The CDR3 DNA follows: TGTGCCAGCAGCTCCAGGACGGATGGCAATTCACCCCTCCACTTT.

A few counts support this clonotype. The J gene is TRBJ2-5, the V gene TRBV15, with 10 bases matching TRBD2. Germline CDR1 reads LNHNV; CDR2 reads YYDKDF (reference sequence). The CDR3 sequence is 14 residues long. Trimming cost V 9 bases and J 2 bases; bases outside gene matches: 6. DNA for the CDR3: TGTGCCACAAGCCTAGCGGGAGTTCAAGAGACCCAGTACTTC. Amino acid sequence: CATSLAGVQETQYF.

V usage is TRBV30 and J usage is TRBJ1-2, with D perhaps TRBD1 (6 bases). The germline CDR1 and CDR2 sequences are GTSNPN and SVGIG (reference sequence). CDR3 length: 13 residues. The V end lost 2 bases, the J end lost 4 bases, and 11 bases lay between the germline ends. The CDR3 nucleotides are TGTGCCTGGAGTCCGACAGGCCTCTATGGCTACACCTTC. Its protein product is CAWSPTGLYGYTF.

At least ten counts were recorded for this clonotype. The chain uses TRBV7-8 and TRBJ2-1; D is perhaps TRBD2 (7 bases). CDR1 is SGHVS, CDR2 FQNEAQ, per germline. Trimming cost V 1 base and J 4 bases, with 11 bases left between them. The CDR3 runs 15 residues. CDR3: CASSLGGGLYNEQFF. The CDR3 nucleotides are TGTGCCAGCAGCTTAGGGGGGGGGCTATACAATGAGCAGTTCTTC. Using reference TRBV7-8 and TRBJ2-1 for the parts outside the CDR3, the full variable domain is GAGVSQSPRYKVAKRGQDVALRCDPISGHVSLFWYQQALGQGPEFLTYFQNEAQLDKSGLPSDRFFAERPEGSVSTLKIQRTQQEDSAVYLCASSLGGGLYNEQFFGPGTRLTVL.